This passage covers 19 T cell receptor beta chains from one sample sequenced in a study of CDR3 diversity in severe acne. TCRdb passed the PCR reads through MiXCR, listing each CDR3 protein once. The repertoire consists of tens of thousands of distinct CDR3 sequences, with 50% to 65% occurring once and the leading ten covering 13% to 15%. Sequencing input: blood. The origin of the receptors is a male donor in good health, without acne.

The CDR3 reads CAISEGAQGQPQHF. DNA for the CDR3: TGTGCCATCAGCGAGGGGGCGCAGGGTCAGCCCCAGCATTTT. This sequence joins TRBV10-3 and TRBJ1-5; 7 nucleotides align to TRBD1. Germline trimming cut 6 bases from V and 6 bases from J; bases unmatched to any gene: 8. This CDR3 has 14 residues. The germline CDR1 and CDR2 sequences are ENHRY and SYGVKD.

For this clonotype: One end of the junction does not line up with germline, which may come from a read error. V gene TRBV7-9 combines with J gene TRBJ2-7; D could derive from TRBD1 or TRBD2 (5 bases each). This CDR3 is built from 10 residues. The germline V gene encodes CDR1 SEHNR and CDR2 FQNEAQ (reference sequence). CDR3 loop: CASSFERGNF. The DNA for the CDR3 is TGTGCCAGCAGCTTTGAGAGGGGCAACTTC.

V and J are TRBV24-1 and TRBJ2-1; 12 bases are a match to TRBD2. V lost 4 bases, J lost 4 bases, and 7 bases stayed unmatched. The length of the CDR3 is 17 residues. CDR1 is KGHDR and CDR2 is SFDVKD in the germline V gene. The CDR3 DNA reads as TGTGCCACCAGTGAACGACTAGCGGGAGAGTTGTACAATGAGCAGTTCTTC. It is translated as CATSERLAGELYNEQFF.

The chain employs TRBV7-6 and TRBJ1-6; TRBD1 aligns across 7 bases. The CDR3 covers 13 residues. CDR1 is SGHVS and CDR2 is FNYEAQ in the germline V gene. The ends lost 2 bases at V and 11 bases at J; junction bases unmatched: 3. The CDR3 sequence: CASSLRQGAPLHF. As DNA, the CDR3 is TGTGCCAGCAGCTTAAGACAGGGCGCACCCCTCCACTTT.

This chain uses TRBV10-3 with TRBJ1-1, with a possible D match to TRBD1 (6 bases). Trimming left V 5 bases short and J 1 base short, with 8 bases between. The germline CDR1 and CDR2 sequences are ENHRY and SYGVKD. This CDR3 is 13 amino acids long. Written as DNA, the CDR3 is TGTGCCATCAGTACAGGGTCGAACACTGAAGCTTTCTTT. Protein sequence: CAISTGSNTEAFF.

This clonotype was counted only a few times. V gene TRBV19 combines with J gene TRBJ2-7; D is perhaps TRBD2 (6 bases). Trimming took off 1 base at V and 2 bases at J, with 12 bases between the two ends. From germline, CDR1 is LNHDA and CDR2 SQIVND (reference sequence). The CDR3 totals 15 residues. The CDR3 reads CASSIGGGGTYEQYF. DNA of the CDR3: TGTGCCAGTAGTATAGGTGGGGGAGGCACCTACGAGCAGTACTTC.

The CDR3 loop reads CSPRTSGTDTQYF. The CDR3, as DNA: TGCAGCCCAAGGACTAGCGGCACAGATACGCAGTATTTT. This sequence joins TRBV29-1 and TRBJ2-3, with TRBD2 matching over 9 bases. Germline V gene data show CDR1 as SQVTM and CDR2 as ANQGSEA. The length of the CDR3 is 13 residues. The junction had 4 bases not matched to a gene; V was cut back by 8 bases and J by 1 base.

A note on this clonotype: The junction does not match germline at one end; this may be a read error. V and J are TRBV7-2 and TRBJ1-2; a possible D gene is TRBD1 (5 bases). Germline CDR1 SGHTA, CDR2 FQGNSA. The CDR3 is 14 residues long. CDR3 region: CSAPGGSGNYGYTF. The CDR3 coding sequence is TGCAGCGCCCCGGGCGGCTCAGGGAACTATGGCTACACCTTC.

V usage is TRBV4-3 and J usage is TRBJ2-7; D assignment may be TRBD1 or TRBD2 (5 bases each). Germline-derived CDR1 and CDR2 are LGHNA and YSLEER. V was clipped by 0 bases and J by 4 bases, with 19 bases between them. This CDR3 spans 17 amino acids. CDR3 protein: CASSQEWGPSLGYEQYF. CDR3 coding DNA: TGCGCCAGCAGCCAAGAATGGGGACCTTCCCTTGGGTACGAGCAGTACTTC.

This rearrangement joins TRBV20-1 to TRBJ2-7, with TRBD2 identical over 10 bases. The CDR3 is 14 amino acids. V was clipped by 4 bases and J by 4 bases; unmatched bases: 7. The germline V gene encodes CDR1 DFQATT and CDR2 SNEGSKA (reference sequence). This CDR3 is CSAIGLAGEYEQYF. CDR3 nucleotides: TGCAGTGCTATCGGGCTAGCGGGAGAGTACGAGCAGTACTTC.

V usage is TRBV3-1 and J usage is TRBJ1-1; a possible D gene is TRBD1 (6 bases). The CDR3 consists of 13 residues. Trimming left V 7 bases short and J 1 base short, with 10 bases between. Germline-derived CDR1 and CDR2 are LGHDT and YNNKEL (reference sequence). The CDR3 DNA sequence: TGTGCCAGCAATCGGGGACAGAACACTGAAGCTTTCTTT. Residues: CASNRGQNTEAFF. The full variable domain, rest sourced from reference TRBV3-1 and TRBJ1-1, is DTAVSQTPKYLVTQMGNDKSIKCEQNLGHDTMYWYKQDSKKFLKIMFSYNNKELIINETVPNRFSPKSPDKAHLNLHINSLELGDSAVYFCASNRGQNTEAFFGQGTRLTVV.

The chain is built from TRBV2 and TRBJ1-1; 12 positions agree with TRBD1. Germline V gene sequence: CDR1 SNHLY, CDR2 FYNNEI. This CDR3 contains 14 residues. The CDR3 DNA sequence: TGTGCTGCGCACGGGACAGGGGGCCGCGCTGAAGCTTTCTTT. Translated, it gives CAAHGTGGRAEAFF.

This clonotype was observed a few times. This chain links TRBV30 with TRBJ1-5; weak D call: TRBD1 (6 bases). The CDR3 sequence is 13 residues long. CDR1 GTSNPN and CDR2 SVGIG come from the germline V gene (reference sequence). With 1 base removed from V and 6 bases from J, the gap between germline ends came to 10 bases. The CDR3 here is CAWSAQGFQPQHF. The CDR3 coding sequence is TGTGCCTGGAGTGCCCAGGGGTTTCAGCCCCAGCATTTT.

This chain connects TRBV7-2 to TRBJ2-5; perhaps TRBD2 as D (5 bases). Germline V gene sequence: CDR1 SGHTA, CDR2 FQGNSA. V was shortened by 6 bases and J by 2 bases, with 16 bases between the two germline ends. The CDR3 length is 15 residues. The DNA for the CDR3 is TGTGCCAGCAGACCGAGGAGAGCGGCGCAAGAGACCCAGTACTTC. Translating gives CASRPRRAAQETQYF.

This clonotype is termed medium-sized. J is TRBJ2-5 and V is TRBV24-1; 7 positions match TRBD2. With V trimmed by 3 bases and J by 2 bases, 5 bases remained unmatched. Germline CDR1 is KGHDR and CDR2 is SFDVKD. This CDR3 has 15 amino acids. The CDR3 sequence is CATSDKGLPQETQYF. The CDR3 nucleotides read TGTGCCACCAGTGATAAGGGACTACCACAAGAGACCCAGTACTTC.

The chain links TRBV5-5 to TRBJ2-1; TRBD1 matches at 9 bases. The V and J ends lost 5 bases and 3 bases, in that order; junction bases with no gene match: 6. The CDR3 is made up of 15 amino acids. Germline V CDR1 and CDR2: SGHKS, YYEKEE (reference sequence). The CDR3 loop reads CASRLRDRVYNEQFF. CDR3 DNA: TGTGCCAGCAGACTCCGGGACAGGGTCTACAATGAGCAGTTCTTC.

This clonotype has a handful of counts. The rearrangement uses TRBV19 and TRBJ1-1; tentative D call: TRBD1 (5 bases). CDR1 LNHDA and CDR2 SQIVND come from the germline V gene (reference sequence). Trimming took 6 bases from V and 1 from J, leaving 12 bases between them. The CDR3 covers 14 residues. The CDR3 reads CASRSGTENTEAFF. The DNA of the CDR3 is TGTGCCAGTAGGTCCGGGACCGAGAACACTGAAGCTTTCTTT.

The V gene is TRBV7-9, the J gene TRBJ1-4; D might be TRBD1 (5 bases). Trimming stripped 8 bases from V and 8 bases from J, with 12 bases between. The CDR3 contains 12 residues. CDR1 and CDR2 from the germline V gene are SEHNR and FQNEAQ (reference sequence). The CDR3 is CASGGGGEKLFF. The DNA for the CDR3 is TGTGCCAGCGGCGGGGGAGGGGAAAAACTGTTTTTT.

V usage is TRBV20-1 and J usage is TRBJ2-1; TRBD2 aligns across 11 bases. Germline CDR1 DFQATT, CDR2 SNEGSKA (reference sequence). V shed 2 bases and J 6 bases; nucleotides not matched to a gene: 3. CDR3 length: 14 amino acids. The CDR3: CSARITSGSNEQFF. CDR3 sequence (DNA): TGCAGTGCTAGAATTACTAGCGGGAGCAATGAGCAGTTCTTC.